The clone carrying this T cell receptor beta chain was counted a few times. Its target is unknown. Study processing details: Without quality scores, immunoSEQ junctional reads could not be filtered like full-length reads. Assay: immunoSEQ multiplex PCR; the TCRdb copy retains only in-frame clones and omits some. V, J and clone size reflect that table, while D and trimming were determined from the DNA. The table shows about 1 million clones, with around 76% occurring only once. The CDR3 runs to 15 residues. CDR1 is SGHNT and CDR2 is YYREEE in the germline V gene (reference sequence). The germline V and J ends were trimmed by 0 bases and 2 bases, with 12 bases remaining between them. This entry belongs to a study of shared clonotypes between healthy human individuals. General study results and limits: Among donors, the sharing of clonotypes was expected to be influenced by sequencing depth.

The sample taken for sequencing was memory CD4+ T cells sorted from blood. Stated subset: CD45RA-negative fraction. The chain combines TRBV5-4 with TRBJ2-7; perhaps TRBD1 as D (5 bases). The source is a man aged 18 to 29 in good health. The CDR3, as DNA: TGTGCCAGCAGCTTGGAACCCGACAGAACCTACGAGCAGTACTTC. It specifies CASSLEPDRTYEQYF.